The 20 T cell receptor beta chains given below trace back to one sample, sequenced in a study of blood T cell repertoires in COVID-19. Clones were sequenced by immunoSEQ multiplex PCR, and TCRdb holds only the in-frame ones, with some missing. The sample lists about 92,000 clones, 60% to 85% occurring once. The sample comprised peripheral blood. The receptors stem from a man aged 50 to 59 who had recovered from COVID-19.

The chain combines TRBV7-9 with TRBJ2-3, with 11 bases fitting TRBD2. The CDR3 loop spans 16 amino acids. The V and J ends lost 4 bases and 2 bases, in that order; junction bases with no gene match: 5. Germline CDR1 reads SEHNR; CDR2 reads FQNEAQ (reference sequence). Here the CDR3 reads CASSSLLAGVTDTQYF. CDR3 in DNA: TGTGCCAGCAGCTCACTACTAGCGGGGGTCACAGATACGCAGTATTTT.

This clone has more than one count but fewer than ten. V is TRBV9 and J is TRBJ1-6; D is uncertain. CDR3 length: 21 amino acids. Germline CDR1 is SGDLS and CDR2 is YYNGEE. Trimming left V 0 bases short and J 3 bases short, with 25 bases between. The CDR3 reads CASSVDIRRMTTNYYNSPLHF. CDR3 nucleotides: TGTGCCAGCAGCGTAGATATAAGGAGGATGACAACCAATTACTATAATTCACCCCTCCACTTT.

The chain is built from TRBV3-1 (or the pseudogene TRBV3-2) and TRBJ2-5, with TRBD1 matching 7 bases. Trimming at V came to 4 bases and at J to 5 bases, leaving 13 bases not matched to a gene. Per germline, CDR1 LGHDT and CDR2 YNNKEL (reference sequence). This CDR3 has 16 amino acids. The CDR3 here is CASSRLTGSPGETQYF. For the CDR3, the DNA is TGTGCCAGCAGCCGACTGACAGGGAGTCCGGGTGAGACCCAGTACTTC.

For this clone: Other DNA sequences in the sample encode the same CDR3. The V gene is TRBV12-3 or TRBV12-4, the J gene TRBJ1-1; no clear D gene. The CDR3 runs 11 residues. V lost 6 bases to trimming and J lost 5 bases, with 7 bases between them. CDR3 in DNA: TGTGCCAGCAGGTTACGGACTGAAGCTTTCTTT. Residues: CASRLRTEAFF.

This CDR3 reads CASVPSAGNTIYF. DNA for the CDR3: TGTGCCAGCGTCCCAAGCGCTGGAAACACCATATATTTT. The chain couples TRBV6-6 to TRBJ1-3, with no clear D. V shed 8 bases and J shed 2 bases, with 10 bases lying between them. Germline-derived CDR1 and CDR2 are MNHNY and SVGAGI (reference sequence). The CDR3 extends over 13 amino acids.

This chain connects TRBV28 to TRBJ1-2, with D hard to call. The germline CDR1 and CDR2 sequences are MDHEN and SYDVKM. The V end was cut by 2 bases, the J end by 8 bases, with 12 bases between. The CDR3 runs 13 residues. CDR3 residues: CASSLPGTWGYTF. DNA for the CDR3: TGTGCCAGCAGTTTACCAGGAACTTGGGGCTACACCTTC.

The gene calls are TRBV7-3 and TRBJ2-1; 7 nucleotides match TRBD2. This CDR3 has 12 amino acids. J was trimmed by 8 bases and V by 4 bases; bases with no gene match: 2. CDR1 and CDR2 from the germline V gene are SGHTA and FQGTGA. In nucleotides, the CDR3 is TGTGCCAGCAGCTCGAGCGGGGATGAGCAGTTCTTC. As protein: CASSSSGDEQFF.

The chain has TRBV6-2 or TRBV6-3 and TRBJ1-2, with 10 bases matching TRBD1. CDR1 MNHEY and CDR2 SVGEGT come from the germline V gene. The CDR3 length is 15 residues. The V segment lost 6 bases and the J segment 7 bases; nucleotides outside the gene matches: 11. The chain's CDR3 is CASSTLRTGGSGYTF. The DNA for the CDR3 is TGTGCCAGCAGCACTCTCCGGACAGGGGGAAGTGGCTACACCTTC.

This clone was observed a few times. The chain has TRBV7-9 and TRBJ1-6; D perhaps matches TRBD1 (6 bases). Per the germline V gene, CDR1 is SEHNR and CDR2 is FQNEAQ (reference sequence). Trimming took off 4 bases at V and 0 bases at J, with 13 bases between the two ends. This CDR3 has 17 amino acids. CDR3 sequence (DNA): TGTGCCAGCAGCTCCGACAGGACTAGCTCCTATAATTCACCCCTCCACTTT. Amino acids: CASSSDRTSSYNSPLHF.

The chain combines TRBV5-6 with TRBJ2-7; TRBD1 is a possible D gene (6 bases). Germline V gives CDR1 SGHDT, CDR2 YYEEEE. Trimming shortened V by 4 bases and J by 0 bases, and 11 bases separated the two germline ends. This CDR3 has 14 amino acids. Written as DNA, the CDR3 is TGTGCCAGCAGCCGGGACACTCGCTCCTACGAGCAGTACTTC. This translates into CASSRDTRSYEQYF.

This clone has a handful of counts. The chain employs TRBV5-4 and TRBJ2-7; 12 nucleotides agree with TRBD2. Germline V CDR1 and CDR2: SGHNT, YYREEE (reference sequence). There are 14 residues in the CDR3. V lost 4 bases to trimming and J lost 5 bases; unmatched junction nucleotides: 4. The CDR3 loop reads CASSVTSGSNEQYF. CDR3 nucleotide sequence: TGTGCCAGCAGCGTGACTAGCGGGAGTAACGAGCAGTACTTC.

This sequence joins TRBV18 and TRBJ2-2; D call uncertain. The CDR3 spans 14 residues. Trimming removed 1 base at V and 5 bases at J, with 8 bases between. Looked up from germline, CDR1 is KGHSH and CDR2 is LQKENI. The DNA for the CDR3 is TGTGCCAGCTCACCACGAACAGCTACCGGGGAGCTGTTTTTT. Translating it yields CASSPRTATGELFF.

As to this clone: Other DNA sequences in this sample translate to the same CDR3. V is TRBV2 and J is TRBJ2-7; TRBD2 is a possible D gene (6 bases). The CDR3 loop spans 12 amino acids. V was cut by 6 bases and J by 2 bases, with 8 bases left in between. Germline values: CDR1 SNHLY, CDR2 FYNNEI. The CDR3 reads CASRGLPYEQYF. The CDR3 nucleotides are TGTGCCAGCAGGGGACTTCCCTACGAGCAGTACTTC.

The chain has TRBV14 and TRBJ1-1; D unclear. Trimming shortened V by 4 bases and J by 2 bases, and 14 bases separated the two germline ends. The CDR3 has 15 amino acids. The germline CDR1 and CDR2 sequences are SGHDN and FVKESK. The CDR3, as DNA: TGTGCCAGCAGCCTGACGGGCGGGTATAACACTGAAGCTTTCTTT. Amino acids: CASSLTGGYNTEAFF. Full variable domain (missing parts from reference TRBV14 and TRBJ1-1): EAGVTQFPSHSVIEKGQTVTLRCDPISGHDNLYWYRRVMGKEIKFLLHFVKESKQDESGMPNNRFLAERTGGTYSTLKVQPAELEDSGVYFCASSLTGGYNTEAFFGQGTRLTVV.

This clone was seen a few times. The rearrangement links TRBV5-4 to TRBJ2-7, with D possibly being TRBD1 (7 bases). Trimming stripped 3 bases from V and 1 base from J, with 14 bases between. The V gene's germline CDR1 is SGHNT and CDR2 YYREEE (reference sequence). CDR3 size: 15 residues. CDR3 DNA sequence: TGTGCCAGCAGCTACGGGGGACAGTCGTCCTACGAGCAGTACTTC. This encodes CASSYGGQSSYEQYF.

The CDR3 protein is CSVEDGQGGYGYTF. CDR3 DNA sequence: TGCAGCGTTGAGGACGGACAGGGCGGATATGGCTACACCTTC. The chain couples TRBV29-1 to TRBJ1-2; 8 bases fit TRBD1. The CDR3 consists of 14 residues. Germline assignment: CDR1 SQVTM and CDR2 ANQGSEA. Trimming removed 3 bases from V and 5 bases from J; junction bases left unmatched: 8.

The chain joins TRBV14 to TRBJ2-1, with 7 bases aligning to TRBD1. Germline assignment: CDR1 SGHDN and CDR2 FVKESK. The trim removed 0 bases at V and 8 bases at J, leaving 4 bases unmatched. The CDR3 loop spans 14 amino acids. This chain's CDR3 is CASSQDSDRDEQFF. CDR3 DNA: TGTGCCAGCAGCCAAGATTCTGACAGGGATGAGCAGTTCTTC.

The V and J genes are TRBV20-1 and TRBJ2-7; 10 bases line up with TRBD1. This CDR3 is built from 14 residues. The trim removed 3 bases at V and 3 bases at J, leaving 5 bases unmatched. Germline CDR1 reads DFQATT; CDR2 reads SNEGSKA (reference sequence). The CDR3: CSASARDRGYEQYF. CDR3 nucleotide sequence: TGCAGTGCTAGTGCACGGGACAGGGGCTACGAGCAGTACTTC.

V is TRBV5-6 and J is TRBJ2-3; 15 bases map to TRBD2. The trim removed 2 bases at V and 4 bases at J, leaving 5 bases unmatched. The germline CDR1 and CDR2 sequences are SGHDT and YYEEEE. The length of the CDR3 is 17 residues. CDR3 protein: CASSFRTSGGASDTQYF. Here the CDR3 DNA reads TGTGCCAGCAGCTTCCGGACTAGCGGGGGGGCGTCAGATACGCAGTATTTT.

This clone was counted a few times. The rearrangement uses TRBV6-4 and TRBJ2-2; the D gene is possibly TRBD1 (6 bases). The CDR3 runs 15 residues. Germline CDR1 is MRHNA and CDR2 is SNTAGT. Deletions cut 2 bases from V and 1 base from J, with 8 bases between. CDR3 DNA sequence: TGTGCCAGCAGTGACCTGGGACAGAACACCGGGGAGCTGTTTTTT. Translated, it gives CASSDLGQNTGELFF.